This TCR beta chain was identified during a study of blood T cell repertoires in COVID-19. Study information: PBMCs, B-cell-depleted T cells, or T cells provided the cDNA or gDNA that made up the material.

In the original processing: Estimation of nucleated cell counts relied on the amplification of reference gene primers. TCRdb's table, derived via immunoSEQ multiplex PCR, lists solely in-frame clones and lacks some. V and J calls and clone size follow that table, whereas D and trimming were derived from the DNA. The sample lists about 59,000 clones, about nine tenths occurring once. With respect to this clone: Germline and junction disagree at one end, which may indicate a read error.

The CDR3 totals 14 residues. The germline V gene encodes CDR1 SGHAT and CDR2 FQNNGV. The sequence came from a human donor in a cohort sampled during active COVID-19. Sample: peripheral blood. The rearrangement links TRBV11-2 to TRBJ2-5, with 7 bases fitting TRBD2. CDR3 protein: CASSLIRGGGANDF. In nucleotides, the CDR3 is TGTGCCAGCAGCTTAATTCGTGGGGGAGGGGCAAACGACTTC. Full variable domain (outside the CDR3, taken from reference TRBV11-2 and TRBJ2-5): EAGVAQSPRYKIIEKRQSVAFWCNPISGHATLYWYQQILGQGPKLLIQFQNNGVVDDSQLPKDRFSAERLKGVDSTLKIQPAKLEDSAVYLCASSLIRGGGANDFGPGTRLLVL.